This entry is about one T cell receptor beta chain. This record belongs to a study of blood T cell repertoires in COVID-19. The trim removed 4 bases at V and 4 bases at J, leaving 11 bases unmatched. Germline V lookup: CDR1 GTSNPN, CDR2 SVGIG (reference sequence). The CDR3 has 16 amino acids. Profiling relied on immunoSEQ multiplex PCR, and the TCRdb table lists in-frame clones only, not all of them. There are more than 300,000 clones in the sample; 89% occur only once, and around 6% lies in the top ten. The source of this sequence is a man younger than 30 who had recovered from COVID-19. Sequenced input: peripheral blood. The chain recombines TRBV30 with TRBJ2-1, with 9 bases lining up with TRBD2. The CDR3 here is CAWTIGTSYGYNEQFF. Written as DNA, the CDR3 is TGTGCCTGGACAATTGGGACTAGCTACGGTTACAATGAGCAGTTCTTC. Looking up the rest from reference TRBV30 and TRBJ2-1 gives the full variable domain: SQTIHQWPATLVQPVGSPLSLECTVEGTSNPNLYWYRQAAGRGLQLLFYSVGIGQISSEVPQNLSASRPQDRQFILSSKKLLLSDSGFYLCAWTIGTSYGYNEQFFGPGTRLTVL.